This TCR beta chain was found in a study of T cells in Graves' hyperthyroidism and ophthalmopathy. Amplification of TCR beta CDR3 regions used RNA as the template. First-round RT-PCR of the TCR CDR3 relied on the HTBI primer set. TCRdb re-derived calls from the multiplex PCR reads in MiXCR, one entry per CDR3 protein. The sample holds roughly 660,000 distinct CDR3 sequences; roughly 17% are singletons and the top ten take around 15%. Clinical symptoms, serum thyroxine, TRAb, thyroid ultrasound and orbital computed tomography established diagnosis. This clonotype showed up just a few times. This TCR was recovered from a man aged 50 or older with Graves' hyperthyroidism. Material for sequencing was blood.

This CDR3 reads CASSPQGTSNYNEQFF. The CDR3 DNA is TGTGCCAGCTCACCACAGGGGACTAGCAACTACAATGAGCAGTTCTTC. The J gene is TRBJ2-1, the V gene TRBV18, with 9 bases lining up with TRBD2. V shed 1 base, J shed 3 bases, and the junction held 4 bases outside the gene matches. The CDR3 length is 16 residues. Germline loops: CDR1 KGHSH, CDR2 LQKENI.